The clone carrying this T cell receptor beta chain is medium-sized. The sample belongs to a study of cytomegalovirus exposure and HLA in healthy donors. PCR primers comprised 60 Vbeta and 13 Jbeta primers. Libraries were prepared by immunoSEQ multiplex PCR; TCRdb keeps only in-frame clonotypes and omits some of them. The sample consists of about 120,000 clones, roughly 79% of them appearing once. The CDR3 extends over 13 amino acids. Germline loops: CDR1 MNHEY, CDR2 SMNVEV (reference sequence). V was clipped by 9 bases and J by 12 bases; unmatched bases: 17. The sequenced sample was PBMCs. This rearrangement joins TRBV27 to TRBJ2-7; the match to TRBD2 covers 7 bases. The sequence derives from a woman aged 40 to 50 in good health and CMV-seronegative. This CDR3 reads CASLERQPGGRYF. In DNA, the CDR3 is TGTGCCAGTCTCGAAAGGCAGCCCGGCGGGAGGTACTTC.